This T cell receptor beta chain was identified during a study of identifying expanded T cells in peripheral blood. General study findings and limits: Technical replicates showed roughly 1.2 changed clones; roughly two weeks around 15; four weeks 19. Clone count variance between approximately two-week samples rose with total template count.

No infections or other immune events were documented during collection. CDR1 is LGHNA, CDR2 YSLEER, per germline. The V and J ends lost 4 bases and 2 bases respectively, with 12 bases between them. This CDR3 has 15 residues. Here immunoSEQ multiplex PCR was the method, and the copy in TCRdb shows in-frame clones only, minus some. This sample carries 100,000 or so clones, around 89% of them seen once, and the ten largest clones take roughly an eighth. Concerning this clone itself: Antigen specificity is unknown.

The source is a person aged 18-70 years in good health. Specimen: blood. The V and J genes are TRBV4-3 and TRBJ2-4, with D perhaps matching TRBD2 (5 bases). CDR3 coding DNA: TGCGCCAGCAGCCTCGCGGAGGATCCCAAAAACATTCAGTACTTC. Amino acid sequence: CASSLAEDPKNIQYF.